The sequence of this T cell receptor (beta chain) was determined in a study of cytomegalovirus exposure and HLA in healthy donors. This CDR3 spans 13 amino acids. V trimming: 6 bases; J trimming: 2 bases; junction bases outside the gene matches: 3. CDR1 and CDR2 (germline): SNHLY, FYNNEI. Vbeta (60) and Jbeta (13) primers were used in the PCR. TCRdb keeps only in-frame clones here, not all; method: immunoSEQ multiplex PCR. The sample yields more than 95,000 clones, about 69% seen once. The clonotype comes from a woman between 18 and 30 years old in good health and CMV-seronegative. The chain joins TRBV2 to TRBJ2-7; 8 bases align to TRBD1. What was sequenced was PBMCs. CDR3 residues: CASSRDRTYEQYF. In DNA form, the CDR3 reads TGTGCCAGCAGCCGGGACAGGACCTACGAGCAGTACTTC.